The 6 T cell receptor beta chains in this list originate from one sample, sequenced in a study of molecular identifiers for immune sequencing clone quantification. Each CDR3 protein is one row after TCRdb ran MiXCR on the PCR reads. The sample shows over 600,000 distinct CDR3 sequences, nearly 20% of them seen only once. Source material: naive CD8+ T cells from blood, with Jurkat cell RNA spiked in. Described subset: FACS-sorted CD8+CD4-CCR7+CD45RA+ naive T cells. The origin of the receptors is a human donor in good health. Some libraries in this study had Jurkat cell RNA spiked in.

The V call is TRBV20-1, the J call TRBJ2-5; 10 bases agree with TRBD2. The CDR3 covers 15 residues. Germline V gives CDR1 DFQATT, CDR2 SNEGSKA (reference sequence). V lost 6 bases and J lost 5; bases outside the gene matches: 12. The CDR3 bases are TGCAGTGCGGACCAGAGCGGGGGGGCGTGGGAGACCCAGTACTTC. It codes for CSADQSGGAWETQYF.

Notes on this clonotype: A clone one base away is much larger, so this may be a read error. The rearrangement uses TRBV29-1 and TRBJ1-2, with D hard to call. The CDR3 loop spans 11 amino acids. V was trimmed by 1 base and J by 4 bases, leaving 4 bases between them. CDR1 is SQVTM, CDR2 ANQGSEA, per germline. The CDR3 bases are TGCAGCGTTGAAGCAAGCTATGGCTACACCTTC. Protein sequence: CSVEASYGYTF.

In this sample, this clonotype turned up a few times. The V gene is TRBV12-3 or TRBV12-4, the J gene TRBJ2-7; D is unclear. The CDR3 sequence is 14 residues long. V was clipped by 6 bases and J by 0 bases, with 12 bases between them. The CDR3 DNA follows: TGTGCCAGCAGCGATAACCTTATCTCCTACGAGCAGTACTTC. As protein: CASSDNLISYEQYF.

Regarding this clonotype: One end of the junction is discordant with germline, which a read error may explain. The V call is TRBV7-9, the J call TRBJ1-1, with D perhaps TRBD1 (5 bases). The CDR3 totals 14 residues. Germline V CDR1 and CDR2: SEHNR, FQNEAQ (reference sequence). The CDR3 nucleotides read TGTGCCAGCAGCTTAGATTTTGATGGGACTGAAGCTCTCTTT. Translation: CASSLDFDGTEALF.

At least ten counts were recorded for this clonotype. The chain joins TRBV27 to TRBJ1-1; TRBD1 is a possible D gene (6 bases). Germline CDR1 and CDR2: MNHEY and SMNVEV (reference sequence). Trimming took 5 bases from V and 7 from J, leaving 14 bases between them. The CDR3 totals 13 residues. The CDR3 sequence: CASSPLGHYEAFF. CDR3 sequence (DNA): TGTGCCAGCAGTCCCCTGGGACACTATGAAGCTTTCTTT.

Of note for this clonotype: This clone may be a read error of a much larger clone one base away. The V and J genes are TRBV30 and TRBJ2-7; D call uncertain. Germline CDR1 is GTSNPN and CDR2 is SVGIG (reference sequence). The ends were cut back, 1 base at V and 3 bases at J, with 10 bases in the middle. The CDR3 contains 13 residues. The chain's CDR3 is CAWSEGLYYEQYF. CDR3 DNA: TGTGCCTGGAGTGAGGGCCTGTACTACGAGCAGTACTTC.